A single sample is the source of the 25 T cell receptor beta chains below, sequenced in a study of naive and memory T cell subsets (TCRdb year 2017). Study-level results and caveats: A few larger clonotypes were found in naive repertoires, especially CD8, and these larger clonotypes were possibly memory cells re-expressing CD45RA.

Their antigen targets remain unknown. The library was generated by UMI-ligation and nested PCR. This sample was sequenced with an Illumina MiSeq. To cover both TRBC1 and TRBC2, the beta constant-region primer consisted of an equimolar mix of two oligonucleotides. The ligated cDNA went through four rounds of PCR with nested alpha and beta constant-region primers together with the SP2 primer. TCRdb ran its own pipeline on the public reads, namely fastp trimming at Q25 and MiXCR clone calling, and kept in-frame beta chains. All rows with the same CDR3 protein become a single entry with the most common DNA and genes. For this sample there are over 80,000 distinct CDR3 sequences; about 10% appear just once. The biggest ten clones account for around 0.13% of the sample. The material sequenced was naive CD4+ T cells from blood. The sample's cell subset or site, from its label and the paper: naive T cells, CD45RA high CD27+. The receptors were gathered from a human donor in good health.

In its sample, this clonotype was seen a few times. The CDR3 loop reads CSVEHGNYGYTF. CDR3 sequence (DNA): TGCAGCGTTGAACACGGAAACTATGGCTACACCTTC. The V and J genes are TRBV29-1 and TRBJ1-2; D gene uncertain. Germline CDR1 SQVTM, CDR2 ANQGSEA. This CDR3 comprises 12 residues. V lost 2 bases, J lost 2 bases, and 6 bases lay in between.

V gene TRBV12-3 or TRBV12-4 combines with J gene TRBJ2-1; either TRBD1 or TRBD2 may supply D (5 bases each). With 2 bases removed from V and 5 bases from J, the gap between germline ends came to 13 bases. This CDR3 comprises 15 residues. The CDR3 sequence is CASSLRGLAHNEQFF. CDR3 coding DNA: TGTGCCAGCAGTTTACGGGGCCTGGCCCACAATGAGCAGTTCTTC.

This clonotype showed up many times. The V gene is TRBV6-6, the J gene TRBJ1-4, with D tentatively TRBD1 (5 bases). Trimming stripped 2 bases from V and 7 bases from J, with 11 bases between. The germline V gene encodes CDR1 MNHNY and CDR2 SVGAGI (reference sequence). CDR3 length: 14 amino acids. This chain's CDR3 is CASSYRDSREKLFF. The CDR3, as DNA: TGTGCCAGCAGTTACAGAGACAGCCGTGAAAAACTGTTTTTT.

The sample holds a few counts of this clonotype. This CDR3 reads CASSPPNWGEDYEQYF. CDR3 DNA sequence: TGTGCCAGCAGTCCACCGAATTGGGGGGAGGACTACGAGCAGTACTTC. The chain carries TRBV12-3 or TRBV12-4 and TRBJ2-7; tentatively, D is TRBD2 (6 bases). The CDR3 has 16 residues. Trimming removed 5 bases from V and 3 bases from J, with 20 bases in between.

Only a few counts were recorded for this clonotype. This rearrangement joins TRBV20-1 to TRBJ2-1; perhaps TRBD1 as D (6 bases). The V end lost 4 bases, the J end lost 5 bases, and 18 bases lay between the germline ends. Germline V gene data show CDR1 as DFQATT and CDR2 as SNEGSKA (reference sequence). This CDR3 has 15 amino acids. The CDR3 DNA is TGCAGTGCTAATAACGGACAGAATACAGACAATGAGCAGTTCTTC. Translating gives CSANNGQNTDNEQFF.

The V gene is TRBV12-3 or TRBV12-4, the J gene TRBJ1-5; no reliable D call. The length of the CDR3 is 14 residues. Trimming stripped 3 bases from V and 5 bases from J, with 11 bases between. The CDR3 loop is CASSFKGAHQPQHF. CDR3 DNA sequence: TGTGCCAGCAGTTTTAAGGGTGCCCATCAGCCCCAGCATTTT.

This clonotype was detected many times. The chain couples TRBV7-2 to TRBJ2-5, with D unclear. There are 15 residues in the CDR3. V lost 5 bases to trimming and J lost 2 bases, with 15 bases between them. Per the germline V gene, CDR1 is SGHTA and CDR2 is FQGNSA. DNA for the CDR3: TGTGCCAGCAGCGTTACACCAACCTCACAAGAGACCCAGTACTTC. Translated: CASSVTPTSQETQYF.

This clonotype was counted many times. The chain recombines TRBV7-6 with TRBJ2-3; D possibly corresponds to TRBD2 (6 bases). Germline loops: CDR1 SGHVS, CDR2 FNYEAQ. The CDR3 spans 15 residues. Trimming cost V 4 bases and J 6 bases, with 17 bases left between them. In DNA form, the CDR3 reads TGTGCCAGCAGCTCAAGAGGAGCGGGCCGGGATACGCAGTATTTT. Its translation: CASSSRGAGRDTQYF. The full variable domain, in which reference TRBV7-6 and TRBJ2-3 provide the parts outside the CDR3, is GAGVSQSPRYKVTKRGQDVALRCDPISGHVSLYWYRQALGQGPEFLTYFNYEAQQDKSGLPNDRFSAERPEGSISTLTIQRTEQRDSAMYRCASSSRGAGRDTQYFGPGTRLTVL.

Only a few counts were recorded for this clonotype. V is TRBV6-1 and J is TRBJ2-2; D remains ambiguous. V was cut by 6 bases and J by 0 bases, with 5 bases left in between. The CDR3 contains 13 residues. From germline, CDR1 is MNHNS and CDR2 SASEGT. Written as DNA, the CDR3 is TGTGCCAGCAGAGCAGCGAACACCGGGGAGCTGTTTTTT. Encoded protein: CASRAANTGELFF.

There are a few counts of this clonotype. The chain combines TRBV12-3 or TRBV12-4 with TRBJ1-1, with D tentatively TRBD1 (5 bases). The CDR3 contains 16 residues. V was pared by 6 bases and J by 1 base, with 18 bases between. The chain's CDR3 is CASSGGGLGRNTEAFF. In DNA, the CDR3 is TGTGCCAGCAGCGGGGGGGGTTTGGGGCGGAACACTGAAGCTTTCTTT.

The chain employs TRBV4-2 and TRBJ1-4; a possible D gene is TRBD1 (6 bases). This CDR3 is built from 17 residues. The germline V and J ends were trimmed by 0 bases and 0 bases, with 11 bases remaining between them. Looked up from germline, CDR1 is LGHNA and CDR2 is YNFKEQ. The CDR3 loop is CASSQEGRGATNEKLFF. The CDR3 DNA sequence: TGTGCCAGCAGCCAAGAGGGCAGGGGAGCAACTAATGAAAAACTGTTTTTT.

The CDR3 region has the DNA TGTGCCAGCAGCCCGCGACTGGGGGCGAATTATCAGCCCCAGCATTTT. Its translation is CASSPRLGANYQPQHF. This chain links TRBV7-8 with TRBJ1-5; possible D gene TRBD1, 6 bases. Germline loops: CDR1 SGHVS, CDR2 FQNEAQ. The CDR3 length is 16 residues. The germline V and J ends were trimmed by 5 bases and 5 bases, with 19 bases remaining between them. Filled out from reference TRBV7-8 and TRBJ1-5, the complete variable domain reads GAGVSQSPRYKVAKRGQDVALRCDPISGHVSLFWYQQALGQGPEFLTYFQNEAQLDKSGLPSDRFFAERPEGSVSTLKIQRTQQEDSAVYLCASSPRLGANYQPQHFGDGTRLSIL.

The V gene is TRBV5-1, the J gene TRBJ2-1; 15 bases map to TRBD2. Looked up from germline, CDR1 is SGHRS and CDR2 is YFSETQ. Unmatched junction bases numbered 5, after V lost 4 bases and J lost 3 bases. The CDR3 loop spans 17 amino acids. The CDR3 coding sequence is TGCGCCAGCAGCCGGGGACTAGCGGGGGGTCTCTACAATGAGCAGTTCTTC. It encodes CASSRGLAGGLYNEQFF.

This clonotype was observed a single time. This rearrangement joins TRBV6-6 to TRBJ2-1, with 7 bases that match TRBD1. CDR1 and CDR2 (germline): MNHNY, SVGAGI (reference sequence). V was clipped by 2 bases and J by 7 bases; unmatched bases: 8. The CDR3 runs to 15 residues. The CDR3 DNA reads as TGTGCCAGCAGTTACAGGGGGCTAGCAAAGAATGAGCAGTTCTTC. It translates to CASSYRGLAKNEQFF.

This clonotype has a handful of counts. V usage is TRBV7-2 and J usage is TRBJ1-5, with a tentative D call TRBD1 (5 bases). The V end was cut by 5 bases, the J end by 7 bases, with 12 bases between. CDR3 length equals 13 residues. CDR1 is SGHTA and CDR2 is FQGNSA in the germline V gene. The CDR3 reads CASSSPGGQPQHF. The CDR3 bases are TGTGCCAGCAGCAGCCCGGGGGGGCAGCCCCAGCATTTT.

The chain couples TRBV28 to TRBJ1-4; 7 bases are shared with TRBD1. Germline CDR1 reads MDHEN; CDR2 reads SYDVKM. Trimming at V came to 6 bases and at J to 4 bases, leaving 8 bases not matched to a gene. This CDR3 comprises 15 residues. The CDR3 DNA is TGTGCCAGCAGCCAGGGGGGTGGTGGTAATGAAAAACTGTTTTTT. This sequence encodes CASSQGGGGNEKLFF.

This clonotype was observed at least ten times. The chain links TRBV5-6 to TRBJ2-7, with D perhaps TRBD2 (6 bases). V lost 5 bases and J lost 3, with 15 bases in between. CDR1 is SGHDT and CDR2 is YYEEEE in the germline V gene. The CDR3 consists of 14 residues. Here the CDR3 DNA reads TGTGCCAGCAGTAATCCGGGACTCCTCTACGAGCAGTACTTC. This sequence encodes CASSNPGLLYEQYF.

This clonotype was seen only a few times. This sequence joins TRBV20-1 and TRBJ2-3; D call uncertain. V was trimmed by 6 bases and J by 5 bases, leaving 9 bases between them. This CDR3 is built from 11 residues. Germline V gene lookup returns CDR1 DFQATT and CDR2 SNEGSKA (reference sequence). CDR3 DNA sequence: TGCAGTGCCCTGAGTAGAGATACGCAGTATTTT. It specifies CSALSRDTQYF.

This clonotype was detected a few times. This chain's CDR3 is CASSQGGQANYGYTF. In DNA form, the CDR3 reads TGTGCCAGCAGCCAAGGAGGGCAAGCTAACTATGGCTACACCTTC. The chain recombines TRBV14 with TRBJ1-2, with no clear D. Looked up from germline, CDR1 is SGHDN and CDR2 is FVKESK. The CDR3 spans 15 residues. Trimming removed 1 base from V and 0 bases from J, with 9 bases in between.

This clonotype was counted many times. This sequence joins TRBV5-5 and TRBJ2-1, with 9 nucleotides matching TRBD2. This CDR3 is built from 16 residues. Trimming at V came to 3 bases and at J to 12 bases, leaving 16 bases not matched to a gene. The V gene's germline CDR1 is SGHKS and CDR2 YYEKEE (reference sequence). This chain's CDR3 is CASSSRLVAGDRVQFF. CDR3 sequence (DNA): TGTGCCAGCAGCTCCCGTTTGGTAGCGGGGGACCGGGTGCAGTTCTTC. The entire variable domain, with the rest obtained from reference TRBV5-5 and TRBJ2-1, is as follows: DAGVTQSPTHLIKTRGQQVTLRCSPISGHKSVSWYQQVLGQGPQFIFQYYEKEERGRGNFPDRFSARQFPNYSSELNVNALLLGDSALYLCASSSRLVAGDRVQFFGPGTRLTVL.

This clonotype was picked up a small number of times. The V gene is TRBV2, the J gene TRBJ1-3; D ambiguous. CDR3 length: 15 amino acids. V shed 5 bases and J shed 0 bases, with 11 bases lying between them. CDR1 and CDR2 from the germline V gene are SNHLY and FYNNEI. The CDR3 DNA is TGTGCCAGCAGTCGTTTACAGCACTCTGGAAACACCATATATTTT. Translated, it gives CASSRLQHSGNTIYF.

This chain connects TRBV7-9 to TRBJ1-1; D unclear. Germline assignment: CDR1 SEHNR and CDR2 FQNEAQ (reference sequence). The CDR3 is 14 amino acids. The V gene lost 3 bases and the J gene lost 3 bases, with 11 bases spanning the gap. CDR3 sequence (DNA): TGTGCCAGCAGCTTCGCGGGTTCAGACACTGAAGCTTTCTTT. The encoded protein is CASSFAGSDTEAFF.

This clonotype was observed many times. The J gene is TRBJ2-1, the V gene TRBV19; no definite D call. The CDR3 is made up of 12 amino acids. Per germline, CDR1 LNHDA and CDR2 SQIVND (reference sequence). The V end lost 3 bases, the J end lost 8 bases, and 8 bases lay between the germline ends. This CDR3 is CASSIPLHEQFF. The CDR3, as DNA: TGTGCCAGTAGTATTCCCCTCCATGAGCAGTTCTTC.

This clonotype was seen many times. Here the CDR3 reads CASSPGDRVSQETQYF. In DNA, the CDR3 is TGTGCCAGCAGCCCAGGCGACAGGGTATCGCAAGAGACCCAGTACTTC. This chain uses TRBV7-9 with TRBJ2-5; 7 bases match TRBD1. The V segment lost 5 bases and the J segment 2 bases; nucleotides outside the gene matches: 11. Per germline, CDR1 SEHNR and CDR2 FQNEAQ (reference sequence). This CDR3 is built from 16 residues.

This clonotype showed up many times. The V and J genes are TRBV18 and TRBJ2-5, with D possibly matching TRBD2 (7 bases). Germline V lookup: CDR1 KGHSH, CDR2 LQKENI. V gave up 6 bases and J gave up 5 bases, with 16 bases separating them. The CDR3 has 14 residues. The CDR3 region has the DNA TGTGCCAGCTCGCCGGGGGGCGCGAGGGAGACCCAGTACTTC. It yields the protein CASSPGGARETQYF. Together with reference TRBV18 and TRBJ2-5, the CDR3 gives the full variable domain: NAGVMQNPRHLVRRRGQEARLRCSPMKGHSHVYWYRQLPEEGLKFMVYLQKENIIDESGMPKERFSAEFPKEGPSILRIQQVVRGDSAAYFCASSPGGARETQYFGPGTRLLVL.